The 5 T cell receptor beta chains reported below all come from one sample, sequenced in a study of OX40 agonist ivuxolimab in advanced cancers. Data came from immunoSEQ multiplex PCR; TCRdb stores just in-frame clones and leaves some out. The sample lists about 77,000 clones; around 86% were seen once. The sequencing used CD4+ or CD8+ T cells sorted from blood, collected in a trial of the OX40 agonist ivuxolimab. Receptors originate from an adult with an advanced solid tumor such as melanoma, head and neck, liver or kidney cancer.

The genes are TRBV7-9 and TRBJ2-5; D gene ambiguous. Trimming stripped 1 base from V and 0 bases from J, with 3 bases between. Germline CDR1 reads SEHNR; CDR2 reads FQNEAQ (reference sequence). The CDR3 sequence is 13 residues long. CDR3 coding DNA: TGTGCCAGCAGCTTAGGGGACCAAGAGACCCAGTACTTC. Residues: CASSLGDQETQYF. Full variable domain (remainder filled in from reference TRBV7-9 and TRBJ2-5): DTGVSQNPRHKITKRGQNVTFRCDPISEHNRLYWYRQTLGQGPEFLTYFQNEAQLEKSRLLSDRFSAERPKGSFSTLEIQRTEQGDSAMYLCASSLGDQETQYFGPGTRLLVL.

The chain is built from TRBV6-5 and TRBJ1-1; 10 positions agree with TRBD1. With 7 bases clipped from V and 6 bases from J, the junction kept 8 bases outside the gene matches. The CDR3 length is 14 residues. Germline CDR1 is MNHEY and CDR2 is SVGAGI. CDR3 protein: CASTYLGTGAEAFF. The CDR3 region has the DNA TGTGCCAGCACCTACCTAGGGACAGGGGCTGAAGCTTTCTTT.

This chain connects TRBV18 to TRBJ2-5; 8 bases agree with TRBD1. CDR3 length equals 15 residues. From germline, CDR1 is KGHSH and CDR2 LQKENI. The V gene end was trimmed by 3 bases and the J gene end by 3 bases; junction bases not matched to a gene: 6. CDR3 sequence (DNA): TGTGCCAGCTCACCCCCTTCAGGGGGCGAAGAGACCCAGTACTTC. Translation: CASSPPSGGEETQYF.

The rearrangement joins TRBV10-3 to TRBJ1-6, with D hard to call. The length of the CDR3 is 16 residues. The germline V and J ends were trimmed by 8 bases and 0 bases, with 14 bases remaining between them. Germline V gene data show CDR1 as ENHRY and CDR2 as SYGVKD. The CDR3 sequence: CAIGSSDSSYNSPLHF. CDR3 coding DNA: TGTGCCATCGGGAGTAGTGATAGCTCCTATAATTCACCCCTCCACTTT.

The CDR3 bases are TGTGCCAGCAGCCCTACAGGGGACAGCACAGATACGCAGTATTTT. Translating it yields CASSPTGDSTDTQYF. This chain connects TRBV7-3 to TRBJ2-3; 7 bases are shared with TRBD1. The V segment lost 5 bases and the J segment 0 bases; nucleotides outside the gene matches: 5. CDR3 size: 15 residues. CDR1 and CDR2 from the germline V gene are SGHTA and FQGTGA.